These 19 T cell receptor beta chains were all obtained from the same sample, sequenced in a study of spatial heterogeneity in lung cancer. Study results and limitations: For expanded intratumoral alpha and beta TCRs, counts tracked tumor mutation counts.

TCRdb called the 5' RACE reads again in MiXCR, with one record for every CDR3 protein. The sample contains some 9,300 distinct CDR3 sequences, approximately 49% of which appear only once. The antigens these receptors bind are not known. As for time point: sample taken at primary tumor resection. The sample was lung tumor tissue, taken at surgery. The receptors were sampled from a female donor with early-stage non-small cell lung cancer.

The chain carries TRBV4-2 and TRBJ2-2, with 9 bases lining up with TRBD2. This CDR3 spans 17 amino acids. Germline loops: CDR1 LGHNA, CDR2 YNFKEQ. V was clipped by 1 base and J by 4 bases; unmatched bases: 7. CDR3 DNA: TGTGCCAGCAGCCAAGGGGGTGGACTAGCGCTCACCGGGGAGCTGTTTTTT. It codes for CASSQGGGLALTGELFF.

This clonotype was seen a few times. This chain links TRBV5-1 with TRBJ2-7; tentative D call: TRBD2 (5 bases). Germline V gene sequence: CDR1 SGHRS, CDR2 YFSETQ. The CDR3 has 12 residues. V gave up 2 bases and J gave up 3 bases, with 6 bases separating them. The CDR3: CASSFRDYEQYF. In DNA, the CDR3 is TGCGCCAGCAGCTTCCGGGACTACGAGCAGTACTTC.

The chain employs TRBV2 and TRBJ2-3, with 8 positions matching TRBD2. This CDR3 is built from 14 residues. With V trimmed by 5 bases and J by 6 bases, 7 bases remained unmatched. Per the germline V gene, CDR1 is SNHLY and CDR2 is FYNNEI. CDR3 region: CASSSGTRGDTQYF. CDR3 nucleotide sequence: TGTGCCAGCAGTTCCGGGACTAGAGGGGATACGCAGTATTTT.

In DNA form, the CDR3 reads TGTGCCAGCAGCTTAATCCCGACAGGGGGGGAATCACCCCTCCACTTT. Amino acids: CASSLIPTGGESPLHF. The chain employs TRBV11-2 and TRBJ1-6; 9 positions agree with TRBD1. The CDR3 covers 16 residues. The V and J ends lost 2 bases and 10 bases, in that order; junction bases with no gene match: 9. Germline lookup yields CDR1 SGHAT and CDR2 FQNNGV.

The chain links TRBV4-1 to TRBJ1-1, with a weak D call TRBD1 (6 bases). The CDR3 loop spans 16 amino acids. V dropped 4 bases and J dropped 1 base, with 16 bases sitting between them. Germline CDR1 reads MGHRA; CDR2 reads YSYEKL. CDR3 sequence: CASSPDRLPANTEAFF. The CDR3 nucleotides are TGCGCCAGCAGCCCTGACAGGTTACCGGCGAACACTGAAGCTTTCTTT.

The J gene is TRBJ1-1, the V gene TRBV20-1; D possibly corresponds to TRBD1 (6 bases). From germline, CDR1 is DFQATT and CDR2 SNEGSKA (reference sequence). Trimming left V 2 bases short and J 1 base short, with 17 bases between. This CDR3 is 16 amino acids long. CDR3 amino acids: CSARLRGRGENTEAFF. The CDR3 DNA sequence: TGCAGTGCTAGATTGCGGGGGCGCGGGGAGAACACTGAAGCTTTCTTT.

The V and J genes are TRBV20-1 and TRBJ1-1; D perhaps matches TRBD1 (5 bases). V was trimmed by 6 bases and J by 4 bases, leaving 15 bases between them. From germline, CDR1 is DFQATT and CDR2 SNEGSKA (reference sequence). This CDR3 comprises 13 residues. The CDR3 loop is CSATGRLVTEAFF. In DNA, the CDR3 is TGCAGTGCAACGGGACGGTTGGTCACTGAAGCTTTCTTT.

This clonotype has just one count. The DNA of the CDR3 is TGTGCCAGCAGCCAGGGACAGCTCTCTGGAAACACCATATATTTT. This gives the protein CASSQGQLSGNTIYF. This chain connects TRBV7-2 to TRBJ1-3, with 7 bases aligning to TRBD1. Germline CDR1 SGHTA, CDR2 FQGNSA. The trim removed 5 bases at V and 0 bases at J, leaving 4 bases unmatched. The CDR3 extends over 15 amino acids.

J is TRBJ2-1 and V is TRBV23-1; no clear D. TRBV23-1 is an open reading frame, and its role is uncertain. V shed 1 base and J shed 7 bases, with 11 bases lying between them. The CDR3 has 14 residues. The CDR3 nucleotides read TGCGCCAGCAGTCAATGGTCAAGGAAAAATGAGCAGTTCTTC. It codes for CASSQWSRKNEQFF.

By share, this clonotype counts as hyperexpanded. The CDR3 DNA is TGTGCCAGCAGCTTAACAGGGTCATCTCAGCCCCAGCATTTT. Protein sequence: CASSLTGSSQPQHF. V usage is TRBV11-1 and J usage is TRBJ1-5; TRBD1 is a possible D gene (6 bases). The CDR3 contains 14 residues. Looked up from germline, CDR1 is SGHAT and CDR2 is FQDESV (reference sequence). Trimming shortened V by 2 bases and J by 6 bases, and 11 bases separated the two germline ends. Variable domain in full (rest from reference TRBV11-1 and TRBJ1-5): EAEVAQSPRYKITEKSQAVAFWCDPISGHATLYWYRQILGQGPELLVQFQDESVVDDSQLPKDRFSAERLKGVDSTLKIQPAELGDSAMYLCASSLTGSSQPQHFGDGTRLSIL.

The chain's CDR3 is CASALLGTGARQDIQYF. The CDR3 bases are TGTGCCAGCGCCTTACTAGGGACAGGGGCCCGCCAGGACATTCAGTACTTC. The rearrangement uses TRBV12-3 or TRBV12-4 and TRBJ2-4; 10 bases match TRBD1. The CDR3 has 17 residues. Germline trimming cut 8 bases from V and 8 bases from J; bases unmatched to any gene: 18.

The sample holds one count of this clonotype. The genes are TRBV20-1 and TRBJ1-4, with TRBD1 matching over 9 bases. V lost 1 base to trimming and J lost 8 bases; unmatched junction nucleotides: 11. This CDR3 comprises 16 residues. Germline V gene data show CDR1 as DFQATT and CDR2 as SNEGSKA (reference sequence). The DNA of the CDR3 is TGCAGTGCTAGAGTATTGGGACAGGGACTAGGAGAAAAACTGTTTTTT. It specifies CSARVLGQGLGEKLFF.

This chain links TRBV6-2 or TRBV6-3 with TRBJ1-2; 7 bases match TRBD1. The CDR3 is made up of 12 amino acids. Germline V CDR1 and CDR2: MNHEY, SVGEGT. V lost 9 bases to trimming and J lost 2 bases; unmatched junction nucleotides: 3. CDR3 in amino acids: CASRDSNYGYTF. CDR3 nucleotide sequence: TGTGCCAGTCGGGACAGCAACTATGGCTACACCTTC.

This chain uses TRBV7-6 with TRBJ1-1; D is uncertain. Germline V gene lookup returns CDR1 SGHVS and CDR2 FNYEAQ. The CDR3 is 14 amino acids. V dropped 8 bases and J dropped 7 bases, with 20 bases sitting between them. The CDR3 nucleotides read TGTGCCAGCCGACCAAACCCTCAGGCAATTGAAGCTTTCTTT. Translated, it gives CASRPNPQAIEAFF.

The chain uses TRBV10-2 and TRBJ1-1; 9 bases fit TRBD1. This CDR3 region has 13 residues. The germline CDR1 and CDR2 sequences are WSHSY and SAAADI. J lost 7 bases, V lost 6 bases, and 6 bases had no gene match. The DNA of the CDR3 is TGCGCCAGCAGGCACAGGGGGCGCGGTGAAGCTTTCTTT. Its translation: CASRHRGRGEAFF.

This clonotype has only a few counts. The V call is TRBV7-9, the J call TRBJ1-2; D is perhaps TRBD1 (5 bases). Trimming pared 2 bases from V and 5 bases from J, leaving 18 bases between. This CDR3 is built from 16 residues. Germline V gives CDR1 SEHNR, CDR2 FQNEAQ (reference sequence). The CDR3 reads CASSLTGVGALYGYTF. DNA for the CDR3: TGTGCCAGCAGCTTAACGGGAGTAGGGGCCCTTTATGGCTACACCTTC. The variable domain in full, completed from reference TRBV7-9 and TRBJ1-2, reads DTGVSQNPRHKITKRGQNVTFRCDPISEHNRLYWYRQTLGQGPEFLTYFQNEAQLEKSRLLSDRFSAERPKGSFSTLEIQRTEQGDSAMYLCASSLTGVGALYGYTFGSGTRLTVV.

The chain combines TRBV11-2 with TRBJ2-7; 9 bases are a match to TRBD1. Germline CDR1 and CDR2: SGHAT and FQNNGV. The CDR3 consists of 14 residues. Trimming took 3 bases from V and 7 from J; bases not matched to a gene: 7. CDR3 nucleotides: TGTGCCAGCAGCTTGGGGACAGGGCCAGGGGAGCAGTACTTC. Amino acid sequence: CASSLGTGPGEQYF.

The CDR3 coding sequence is TGCGCCAGCAGCACCCGACAGGGCATGGGCACTGAAGCTTTCTTT. It translates to CASSTRQGMGTEAFF. The chain links TRBV5-1 to TRBJ1-1, with 7 bases fitting TRBD1. Germline V CDR1 and CDR2: SGHRS, YFSETQ. This CDR3 has 15 residues. With V trimmed by 4 bases and J by 4 bases, 10 bases remained unmatched.

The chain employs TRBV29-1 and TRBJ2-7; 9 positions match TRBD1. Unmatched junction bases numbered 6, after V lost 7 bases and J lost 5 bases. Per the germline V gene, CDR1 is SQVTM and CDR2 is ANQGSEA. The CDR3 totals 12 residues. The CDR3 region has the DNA TGCAGCGCAGGACAGGGGCGTAACGAGCAGTACTTC. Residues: CSAGQGRNEQYF.